The next 29 T cell receptor beta chains were all read from a single sample in a study of breast tumors, draining lymph nodes, adjacent tissues. Each CDR3 protein gets one entry after TCRdb re-called the multiplex PCR reads with MiXCR. Found here are around 130,000 distinct CDR3 sequences, 21% of them singletons; the top ten hold 2.2%. The lymph nodes were axillary draining lymph nodes from breast cancer patients. Sequencing was done on a sample of axillary lymph node tissue. Source of these receptors: a female donor with breast cancer. Some clones in this sample may be carry-over from other donors' samples.

At least ten counts were recorded for this clonotype. V usage is TRBV30 and J usage is TRBJ2-1; 8 bases match TRBD2. The CDR3 totals 17 residues. J gave up 0 bases and V 2 bases, and 9 bases lay outside the gene matches. Germline values: CDR1 GTSNPN, CDR2 SVGIG (reference sequence). The CDR3 sequence: CAWSPLSGNPSYNEQFF. DNA of the CDR3: TGTGCCTGGAGTCCCCTTAGCGGGAACCCCTCCTACAATGAGCAGTTCTTC.

This clonotype occurred many times. The CDR3 region is CASGGQGGTDTQYF. The CDR3 bases are TGTGCTAGTGGTGGACAGGGCGGGACAGATACGCAGTATTTT. This chain joins TRBV12-5 and TRBJ2-3, with 8 bases that match TRBD1. With V trimmed by 5 bases and J by 3 bases, 4 bases remained unmatched. CDR1 LGHNT and CDR2 FRNRAP come from the germline V gene. The length of the CDR3 is 14 residues.

This clonotype was seen ten or more times. V gene TRBV9 combines with J gene TRBJ2-3, with TRBD2 matching over 7 bases. Germline CDR1 SGDLS, CDR2 YYNGEE. The CDR3 length is 14 residues. The V segment lost 4 bases and the J segment 2 bases; nucleotides outside the gene matches: 4. The CDR3 coding sequence is TGTGCCAGCAGCTTGGGACTATACACAGATACGCAGTATTTT. This codes for CASSLGLYTDTQYF.

This clonotype was seen more than once but under ten times. The rearrangement uses TRBV27 and TRBJ2-1; either TRBD1 or TRBD2 may fit D (5 bases each). V was shortened by 6 bases and J by 7 bases, with 16 bases between the two germline ends. This CDR3 has 14 amino acids. Looked up from germline, CDR1 is MNHEY and CDR2 is SMNVEV (reference sequence). The CDR3 nucleotides read TGTGCCAGCAGATATCCGGGACCCCTAAATGAGCAGTTCTTC. Amino acids: CASRYPGPLNEQFF.

This clonotype was picked up many times. The CDR3: CAISESSVEIKYF. CDR3 nucleotides: TGTGCCATCAGTGAGTCGAGTGTAGAAATAAAGTACTTC. The rearrangement joins TRBV10-3 to TRBJ2-7; no clear D gene. CDR1 is ENHRY and CDR2 is SYGVKD in the germline V gene. The CDR3 has 13 residues. V lost 0 bases to trimming and J lost 11 bases, with 14 bases between them.

This clonotype was recorded many times. This chain links TRBV11-2 with TRBJ2-7, with 8 bases fitting TRBD2. Germline V lookup: CDR1 SGHAT, CDR2 FQNNGV. CDR3 length: 14 residues. Trimming took 2 bases from V and 3 from J; bases not matched to a gene: 3. The CDR3 DNA sequence: TGTGCCAGCAGCTTAACTAGCGGATACTACGAGCAGTACTTC. As protein: CASSLTSGYYEQYF.

On this clonotype itself: A read error is possible here, since a much larger clone lies one base away. The chain has TRBV28 and TRBJ1-6, with D tentatively TRBD1 (5 bases). CDR3 length: 15 amino acids. V shed 4 bases and J shed 6 bases, with 13 bases lying between them. In germline, CDR1 is MDHEN, CDR2 SYDVKM. The CDR3 region is CASSYRGRVNSPLHF. The CDR3 DNA reads TGTGCCAGCAGTTACCGGGGCAGGGTTAATTCACCCCTCCACTTT.

In this sample, this clonotype turned up many times. The chain joins TRBV30 to TRBJ2-7; TRBD1 aligns across 11 bases. This CDR3 comprises 14 residues. From germline, CDR1 is GTSNPN and CDR2 SVGIG (reference sequence). The ends lost 3 bases at V and 5 bases at J; junction bases unmatched: 6. CDR3 loop: CAWRGGTGGDEQYF. The DNA of the CDR3 is TGTGCCTGGAGAGGCGGGACAGGGGGGGACGAGCAGTACTTC. The variable domain in full, completed from reference TRBV30 and TRBJ2-7, reads SQTIHQWPATLVQPVGSPLSLECTVEGTSNPNLYWYRQAAGRGLQLLFYSVGIGQISSEVPQNLSASRPQDRQFILSSKKLLLSDSGFYLCAWRGGTGGDEQYFGPGTRLTVT.

As to this clonotype: Being one base from a much bigger clone, this may be a read error. The chain links TRBV29-1 to TRBJ2-1; D remains unclear. The CDR3 is made up of 11 amino acids. The germline V gene encodes CDR1 SQVTM and CDR2 ANQGSEA. CDR3 sequence: CSGHSYSEQFF. The CDR3 bases are TGCAGCGGACATTCCTACAGTGAGCAGTTCTTC.

This clonotype was counted many times. V and J are TRBV15 and TRBJ2-7; TRBD2 might be the D (6 bases). V was cut by 0 bases and J by 3 bases, with 9 bases left in between. Germline loops: CDR1 LNHNV, CDR2 YYDKDF (reference sequence). The CDR3 loop spans 14 amino acids. CDR3 coding DNA: TGTGCCACCAGCAGAGACCCGGGGGACTACGAGCAGTACTTC. As protein: CATSRDPGDYEQYF.

In its sample, this clonotype ranks as medium-sized. This rearrangement joins TRBV2 to TRBJ1-6; unclear D gene. CDR1 is SNHLY and CDR2 is FYNNEI in the germline V gene. This CDR3 is 14 amino acids long. V lost 11 bases and J 0 bases, leaving 11 bases between the germline ends. The DNA for the CDR3 is TGTGCCGCGGCCCAGAGCTCCTATAATTCACCCCTCCACTTT. Translation gives CAAAQSSYNSPLHF.

The table lists this clonotype with many counts. The rearrangement uses TRBV7-8 and TRBJ2-1, with TRBD2 matching 10 bases. Germline V CDR1 and CDR2: SGHVS, FQNEAQ. The CDR3 contains 17 residues. V shed 5 bases and J 8 bases; nucleotides not matched to a gene: 15. Here the CDR3 DNA reads TGTGCCAGCAGCCGTAGCGGGGTCCAGCGGGAGGGCCATGAGCAGTTCTTC. Its protein is CASSRSGVQREGHEQFF.

For this clonotype: A much more abundant neighbour one base away suggests this may be a read error. Because the CDR3 is missing its conserved closing phenylalanine or tryptophan, this is likely a read error. The chain combines TRBV13 with TRBJ2-3; perhaps TRBD2 as D (5 bases). The CDR3 is 18 amino acids. From germline, CDR1 is PRHDT and CDR2 FYEKMQ (reference sequence). Trimming took off 0 bases at V and 0 bases at J, with 16 bases between the two ends. CDR3 nucleotides: TGTGCCAGCAGCTTAGGCCCAAAGGAGGTTCCTAGCACAGATACGCAGTATCTT. This sequence encodes CASSLGPKEVPSTDTQYL.

The chain uses TRBV28 and TRBJ2-1, with TRBD2 matching over 8 bases. CDR1 is MDHEN, CDR2 SYDVKM, per germline. The length of the CDR3 is 15 residues. V shed 3 bases, J shed 6 bases, and the junction held 7 bases outside the gene matches. The CDR3, as DNA: TGTGCCAGCAGTTTTGGACTAGCCTCGAGCAATGAGCAGTTCTTC. It specifies CASSFGLASSNEQFF.

The rearrangement uses TRBV12-2 and TRBJ2-7; the table's D call, TRBD1, has no DNA check behind it. TRBV12-2 is a documented pseudogene. CDR3 length: 20 residues. Here the CDR3 DNA reads TGTGCAAGTCGCTTAATGTCTGTGTCGAGGGACGCCCGGGACATCTACGAGCAGTACTTC. Protein: CASRLMSVSRDARDIYEQYF.

This clonotype has a count of ten or more. The V call is TRBV7-2, the J call TRBJ1-2; D call uncertain. The CDR3 length is 15 residues. The V end was cut by 1 base, the J end by 0 bases, with 9 bases between. Per germline, CDR1 SGHTA and CDR2 FQGNSA. The CDR3 spells CASSLDRAPNYGYTF. CDR3 bases: TGTGCCAGCAGCTTAGATAGGGCTCCTAACTATGGCTACACCTTC. The full variable domain, in which reference TRBV7-2 and TRBJ1-2 provide the parts outside the CDR3, is GAGVSQSPSNKVTEKGKDVELRCDPISGHTALYWYRQSLGQGLEFLIYFQGNSAPDKSGLPSDRFSAERTGGSVSTLTIQRTQQEDSAVYLCASSLDRAPNYGYTFGSGTRLTVV.

This clonotype was detected many times. This chain uses TRBV7-3 with TRBJ2-1, with 9 bases fitting TRBD2. The CDR3 is made up of 15 amino acids. Per the germline V gene, CDR1 is SGHTA and CDR2 is FQGTGA. Trimming at V came to 4 bases and at J to 8 bases, leaving 9 bases not matched to a gene. CDR3 in DNA: TGTGCCAGCAGCTCCCTTAGCGGGAGTAAGTATGAGCAGTTCTTC. Encoded protein: CASSSLSGSKYEQFF. Full variable domain (missing parts from reference TRBV7-3 and TRBJ2-1): GAGVSQTPSNKVTEKGKYVELRCDPISGHTALYWYRQSLGQGPEFLIYFQGTGAADDSGLPNDRFFAVRPEGSVSTLKIQRTERGDSAVYLCASSSLSGSKYEQFFGPGTRLTVL.

In its sample, this clonotype was seen many times. The rearrangement links TRBV19 to TRBJ2-1, with TRBD1 as a possible D gene (7 bases). The CDR3 extends over 14 amino acids. Germline V gene sequence: CDR1 LNHDA, CDR2 SQIVND (reference sequence). V dropped 9 bases and J dropped 9 bases, with 21 bases sitting between them. The CDR3 nucleotides read TGTGCCAGCAGGGAGGCAGGGGGTTTTGGTGAGCAGTTCTTC. Encoded protein: CASREAGGFGEQFF.

The sample holds many counts of this clonotype. The chain carries TRBV20-1 and TRBJ2-7; weak D call: TRBD2 (5 bases). V lost 3 bases to trimming and J lost 0 bases, with 9 bases between them. Looked up from germline, CDR1 is DFQATT and CDR2 is SNEGSKA (reference sequence). This CDR3 has 13 residues. The CDR3 DNA reads as TGCAGTGCTAGGAGCGGAAGCTCCTACGAGCAGTACTTC. Protein: CSARSGSSYEQYF.

The table lists this clonotype with many counts. The chain carries TRBV15 and TRBJ1-6; TRBD1 is a possible D gene (6 bases). Trimming took off 6 bases at V and 5 bases at J, with 14 bases between the two ends. Looked up from germline, CDR1 is LNHNV and CDR2 is YYDKDF (reference sequence). CDR3 length equals 15 residues. The CDR3 sequence is CATRGKRGNNSPLHF. The CDR3, as DNA: TGTGCCACCAGGGGCAAGAGGGGGAATAATTCACCCCTCCACTTT.

This clonotype was seen many times. The gene calls are TRBV20-1 and TRBJ2-1; perhaps TRBD2 as D (6 bases). From germline, CDR1 is DFQATT and CDR2 SNEGSKA (reference sequence). The ends were cut back, 0 bases at V and 0 bases at J, with 21 bases in the middle. There are 19 residues in the CDR3. The CDR3 nucleotides are TGCAGTGCTAGAGATCTCTATAGAGCACTAGCAAGCTCCTACAATGAGCAGTTCTTC. Its translation: CSARDLYRALASSYNEQFF.

The rearrangement uses TRBV25-1 and TRBJ1-3; no clear D. Trimming pared 4 bases from V and 6 bases from J, leaving 19 bases between. This CDR3 has 16 amino acids. The germline gives CDR1 MGHDK, CDR2 SYGVNS. In nucleotides, the CDR3 is TGTGCCAGCAGTGGGCCCCCCGGTAGCGGTGAAAACACCATATATTTT. Amino acids: CASSGPPGSGENTIYF.

This rearrangement joins TRBV2 to TRBJ2-1; 11 bases are a match to TRBD2. The CDR3 runs 15 residues. V lost 9 bases and J lost 7; bases outside the gene matches: 11. Germline V lookup: CDR1 SNHLY, CDR2 FYNNEI. The CDR3 protein is CASHLKTSGTNEQFF. CDR3 nucleotide sequence: TGTGCCAGTCATTTAAAGACTAGCGGGACAAATGAGCAGTTCTTC.

This clonotype appeared many times. The V gene is TRBV7-6, the J gene TRBJ2-5; D is unclear. Germline CDR1 reads SGHVS; CDR2 reads FNYEAQ. Trimming cost V 4 bases and J 4 bases, with 4 bases left between them. This CDR3 is built from 11 residues. CDR3 bases: TGTGCCAGCAGCTACCGAGAGACCCAGTACTTC. Translation gives CASSYRETQYF. The full variable domain, in which reference TRBV7-6 and TRBJ2-5 provide the parts outside the CDR3, is GAGVSQSPRYKVTKRGQDVALRCDPISGHVSLYWYRQALGQGPEFLTYFNYEAQQDKSGLPNDRFSAERPEGSISTLTIQRTEQRDSAMYRCASSYRETQYFGPGTRLLVL.

CDR3 protein: CSARSVEGQETQYF. The CDR3 DNA reads TGCAGTGCTAGGTCGGTGGAGGGACAAGAGACCCAGTACTTC. The chain combines TRBV20-1 with TRBJ2-5; D may be TRBD2 (6 bases). With 3 bases removed from V and 2 bases from J, the gap between germline ends came to 13 bases. CDR1 DFQATT and CDR2 SNEGSKA come from the germline V gene (reference sequence). The CDR3 runs to 14 residues.

In its sample, this clonotype was seen many times. The V and J genes are TRBV7-2 and TRBJ1-2, with D perhaps matching TRBD1 (5 bases). This CDR3 is built from 15 residues. With 5 bases removed from V and 1 base from J, the gap between germline ends came to 14 bases. Germline CDR1 is SGHTA and CDR2 is FQGNSA. CDR3 residues: CASSQGGSFNYGYTF. In DNA form, the CDR3 reads TGTGCCAGCAGCCAGGGAGGGAGTTTTAACTATGGCTACACCTTC.

This clonotype was seen many times. This chain joins TRBV20-1 and TRBJ2-1; TRBD2 aligns across 7 bases. CDR1 DFQATT and CDR2 SNEGSKA come from the germline V gene (reference sequence). Trimming cost V 1 base and J 2 bases; bases outside gene matches: 11. The CDR3 extends over 17 amino acids. Written as DNA, the CDR3 is TGCAGTGCTAGAGCCCGGAGAGCGGGAATCGCCTACAATGAGCAGTTCTTC. Translated, it gives CSARARRAGIAYNEQFF.

On this clonotype: A much larger clone is a single base away; this may be a read error. The V gene is TRBV3-1, the J gene TRBJ2-1, with 10 bases matching TRBD1. This CDR3 contains 13 residues. Germline CDR1 and CDR2: LGHDT and YNNKEL (reference sequence). DNA of the CDR3: TGTGCCAGCAGCCCGACAGGGGGCGATGAGCAGTCCTTC. Amino acids: CASSPTGGDEQSF.

Note on this clonotype: This may come from a read error, since a much larger clone is one base off. The V call is TRBV30, the J call TRBJ2-5; D is undetermined. The CDR3 contains 14 residues. Germline V CDR1 and CDR2: GTSNPN, SVGIG (reference sequence). The CDR3 DNA follows: TGTGCCTGGAGTGGTATGCCCTACCAAGAGACCCAGTGCTTC. It yields the protein CAWSGMPYQETQCF.